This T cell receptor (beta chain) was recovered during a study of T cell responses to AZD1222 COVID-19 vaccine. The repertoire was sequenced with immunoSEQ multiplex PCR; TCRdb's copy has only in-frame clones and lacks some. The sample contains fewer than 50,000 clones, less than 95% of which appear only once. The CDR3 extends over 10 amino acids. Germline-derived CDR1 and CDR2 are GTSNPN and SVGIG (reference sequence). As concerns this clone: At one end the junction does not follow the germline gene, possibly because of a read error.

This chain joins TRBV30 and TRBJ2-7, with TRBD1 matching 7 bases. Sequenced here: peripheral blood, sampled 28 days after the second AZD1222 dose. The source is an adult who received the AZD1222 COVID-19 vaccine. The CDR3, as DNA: TGTGCCTGGCCCTCAACCGGACAGGACTTC. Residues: CAWPSTGQDF.